This TCR beta chain was captured in a study of T cells in Graves' hyperthyroidism and ophthalmopathy. Many counts were recorded for this clonotype. Its antigen is currently unknown. Germline lookup yields CDR1 SGHAT and CDR2 FQDESV (reference sequence). This CDR3 region has 13 residues. V was cut by 0 bases and J by 5 bases, with 7 bases left in between. RNA transcripts served as the template for amplifying TCR beta CDR3 regions. HTBI primers drove first-round RT-PCR of the TCR CDR3. TCRdb re-analysed the multiplex PCR reads in MiXCR, keeping a single row per CDR3 protein. The table lists about 200,000 distinct CDR3 sequences, less than 20% of them singletons. Points from the study as a whole: Blood also showed most of the thyroid clonotypes that were expanded above 0.001.

The receptor's source is a woman aged 45-65 years with Graves' hyperthyroidism. V gene TRBV11-1 combines with J gene TRBJ1-1; D is undetermined. Sequencing was performed on blood. CDR3 nucleotides: TGTGCCAGCAGCTTAGCACGGTCGACTGAAGCTTTCTTT. Amino acids: CASSLARSTEAFF. Drawing the rest from reference TRBV11-1 and TRBJ1-1, the complete variable domain is EAEVAQSPRYKITEKSQAVAFWCDPISGHATLYWYRQILGQGPELLVQFQDESVVDDSQLPKDRFSAERLKGVDSTLKIQPAELGDSAMYLCASSLARSTEAFFGQGTRLTVV.